The count of the clone carrying this T cell receptor beta chain is one. What it binds is not known. V shed 7 bases and J shed 4 bases, with 8 bases lying between them. Per the germline V gene, CDR1 is MNHEY and CDR2 is SMNVEV (reference sequence). This CDR3 has 11 amino acids. This entry comes from a study of cytomegalovirus exposure and HLA in healthy donors. General study results and limits: In a later analysis, HLA-C alleles had the fewest associated TCRs, DRB1 alleles the most. The likely explanation for a cluster of highly shared sequence variants was sequencing artifact. Cytomegalovirus association was assigned to approximately 160 TCR beta chains.

Researchers ran the PCR with 60 Vbeta and 13 Jbeta primers. Some clones are missing from TCRdb's copy, which holds only in-frame ones; the method was immunoSEQ multiplex PCR. The sample shows some 70,000 clones, more than 60% of them seen only once. The chain recombines TRBV27 with TRBJ2-7; no clear D gene. The receptor's source is a male donor in good health and CMV-seropositive. The sequenced material came from PBMCs. The CDR3 is CASNSGYEQYF. The CDR3 coding sequence is TGTGCCAGCAATTCCGGGTACGAGCAGTACTTC.